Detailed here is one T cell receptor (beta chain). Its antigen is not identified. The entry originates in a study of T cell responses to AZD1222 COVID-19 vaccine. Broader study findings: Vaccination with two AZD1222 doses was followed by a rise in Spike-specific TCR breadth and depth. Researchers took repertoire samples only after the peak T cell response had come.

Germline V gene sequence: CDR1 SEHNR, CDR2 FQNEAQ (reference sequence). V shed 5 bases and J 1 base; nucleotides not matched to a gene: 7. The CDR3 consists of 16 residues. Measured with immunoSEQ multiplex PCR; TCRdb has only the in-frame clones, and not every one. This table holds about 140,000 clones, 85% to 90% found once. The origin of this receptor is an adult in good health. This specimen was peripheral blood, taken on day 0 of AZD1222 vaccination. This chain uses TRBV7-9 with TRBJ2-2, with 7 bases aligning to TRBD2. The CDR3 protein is CASSPDGTKNTGELFF. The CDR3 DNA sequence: TGTGCCAGCAGCCCGGATGGGACTAAGAACACCGGGGAGCTGTTTTTT.